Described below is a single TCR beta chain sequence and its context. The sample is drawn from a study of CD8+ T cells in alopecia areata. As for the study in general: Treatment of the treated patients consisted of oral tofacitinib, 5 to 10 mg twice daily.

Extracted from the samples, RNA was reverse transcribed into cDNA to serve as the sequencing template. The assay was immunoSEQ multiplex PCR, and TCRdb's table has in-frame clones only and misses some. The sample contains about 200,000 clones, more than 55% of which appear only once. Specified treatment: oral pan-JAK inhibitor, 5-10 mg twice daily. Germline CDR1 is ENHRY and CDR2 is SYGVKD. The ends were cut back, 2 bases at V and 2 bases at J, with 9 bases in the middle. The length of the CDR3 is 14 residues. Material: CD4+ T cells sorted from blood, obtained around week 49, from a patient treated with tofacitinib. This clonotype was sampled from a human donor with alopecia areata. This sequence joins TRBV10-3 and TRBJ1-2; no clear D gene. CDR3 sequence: CAISEDGGNYGYTF. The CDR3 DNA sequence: TGTGCCATCAGTGAGGACGGAGGGAACTATGGCTACACCTTC.